These T cell receptor beta chains were read from a single sample in a study of T cell changes during pregnancy in multiple sclerosis. Assay used: immunoSEQ multiplex PCR; TCRdb lists only in-frame clones, some missing. The sample holds 30,000 to 45,000 clones; around 91% are singletons and the top ten take 11%. Sample: CD8+ T cells from peripheral blood mononuclear cells, taken in the third trimester of pregnancy. These receptors originate from a female donor with multiple sclerosis, enrolled in a pregnancy study. Both conserved end residues are part of each CDR3. The D gene is left open where the match is weak. The size field is filled for only some rows; it gives once, few, many or a size class.

d_call clone_size j_call v_call cdr3_nt cdr3_aa
TRBD2 NA TRBJ2-2 TRBV5-4 TGTGCCAGCAGCATCTGGAGACTAGCGGTTACCGGGGAGCTGTTTTTT CASSIWRLAVTGELFF
TRBD1 NA TRBJ1-5 TRBV18 TGTGCCAGCTCAAACGACAGGGATAGCAATCAGCCCCAGCATTTT CASSNDRDSNQPQHF
NA NA TRBJ2-3 TRBV29-1 TGCAGGCGGGGCCGGGAAAACTTCGGGAAGGGCCCAGATACGCAGTATTTT CRRGRENFGKGPDTQYF
NA NA TRBJ1-1 TRBV19 TGTGCCAGTAGTATAGTACTCTTTCGGACTGAAGCTTTCTTT CASSIVLFRTEAFF
NA NA TRBJ1-1 TRBV5-6 TGTGCCAGCAGCCATCCCACTGAAGCTTTCTTT CASSHPTEAFF
TRBD2 many TRBJ2-5 TRBV11-2 TGTGCCAGCAGCACCGGGACTAGCGGGGGGGCAGGGACCCAGTACTTC CASSTGTSGGAGTQYF
TRBD1 few TRBJ1-2 TRBV2 TGTGCCAGCGGTCCCGGGACAGGGAACTATGGCTACACCTTC CASGPGTGNYGYTF
TRBD1 NA TRBJ1-3 TRBV5-6 TGTGCCAGCAGTGACCAGGGGGCGCTTTTATATGGAAACACCATATATTTT CASSDQGALLYGNTIYF
NA NA TRBJ2-7 TRBV29-1 TGCAGCGTTGTTGGGCAGGGGAACGAGCAGTACTTC CSVVGQGNEQYF
NA NA TRBJ2-7 TRBV6-5 TGTGCCAGCAACCCCGGGGGAGAGGGTAGCGAGCAGTACTTC CASNPGGEGSEQYF
NA once TRBJ2-5 TRBV21-1 TGTGCCAGCAGCGCCGGGACTAGCGGGGGGGCCCTTGAGACCCAGTACTTC CASSAGTSGGALETQYF
TRBD2 NA TRBJ2-1 TRBV19 TGTGCCAGTACAGGCGGGGGAGAATGGAATGAGCAGTTCTTC CASTGGGEWNEQFF
TRBD2 NA TRBJ2-1 TRBV6-6 TGTGCCAGCGGGGAAGCGGGAGCGCGGCTCAATGAGCAGTTCTTC CASGEAGARLNEQFF
TRBD1 NA TRBJ2-7 TRBV30 TGTGCCTGGAGCCGGGACAGTACCTACGAGCAGTACTTC CAWSRDSTYEQYF
TRBD2 NA TRBJ2-5 TRBV7-7 TGTGCCAGCAGCGTGCGACTAGCGGCGCAAGAGACCCAGTACTTC CASSVRLAAQETQYF